Following are 21 T cell receptor beta chains from one sample sequenced in a study of beta chain features in type 1 diabetes. Findings of the study overall: Shortening that was moderate but significant affected the TCRB CDR3s of Type 1 diabetes patients in all four CD4+ subsets.

Isolated RNA was reverse transcribed in full, so expressed TCRB transcripts were sequenced. The method was immunoSEQ multiplex PCR; TCRdb's version includes in-frame clones alone and lacks a portion of them. The repertoire consists of around 160,000 clones, with roughly 60% occurring once and the leading ten covering about 0.081%. These receptors have no known antigen. The specimen sequenced was naive CD4+ T cells from blood. The receptors were gathered from a man aged 25-45 years with type 1 diabetes.

V gene TRBV7-9 combines with J gene TRBJ1-1, with D hard to call. This CDR3 is 13 amino acids long. Germline CDR1 reads SEHNR; CDR2 reads FQNEAQ (reference sequence). V was trimmed by 5 bases and J by 1 base, leaving 8 bases between them. DNA of the CDR3: TGTGCCAGCAGCCCACAGTGGAACACTGAAGCTTTCTTT. This translates into CASSPQWNTEAFF.

This clone has only a few counts. V and J are TRBV10-3 and TRBJ2-1; 12 nucleotides agree with TRBD2. CDR3 length: 16 residues. Germline CDR1 reads ENHRY; CDR2 reads SYGVKD. The V segment lost 4 bases and the J segment 8 bases; nucleotides outside the gene matches: 9. The CDR3 here is CAISGGTSGGKDEQFF. The DNA for the CDR3 is TGTGCCATCAGTGGTGGTACTAGCGGGGGGAAAGATGAGCAGTTCTTC.

This clone was seen a handful of times. The V gene is TRBV6-6, the J gene TRBJ2-3, with D hard to call. The CDR3 extends over 12 amino acids. Trimming removed 6 bases at V and 5 bases at J, with 9 bases between. Germline V lookup: CDR1 MNHNY, CDR2 SVGAGI (reference sequence). The CDR3 loop reads CASSSPQDTQYF. The CDR3 nucleotides are TGTGCCAGCAGCTCCCCCCAAGATACGCAGTATTTT.

The rearrangement joins TRBV18 to TRBJ1-5; possible D gene TRBD1, 5 bases. The V end lost 5 bases, the J end lost 1 base, and 9 bases lay between the germline ends. Germline CDR1 KGHSH, CDR2 LQKENI. The CDR3 has 14 residues. The CDR3 sequence is CASSEGMSNQPQHF. The CDR3 nucleotides read TGTGCCAGCTCAGAGGGGATGAGCAATCAGCCCCAGCATTTT.

This chain connects TRBV5-1 to TRBJ2-7; D uncertain. V shed 0 bases and J shed 0 bases, with 10 bases lying between them. The CDR3 consists of 15 residues. The germline V gene has CDR1 SGHRS and CDR2 YFSETQ. CDR3 loop: CASSLEPSVSYEQYF. DNA for the CDR3: TGCGCCAGCAGCTTGGAGCCGTCAGTCTCCTACGAGCAGTACTTC.

The CDR3 protein is CASSWGGQETQYF. The CDR3 nucleotides are TGCGCCAGCAGCTGGGGCGGACAAGAGACCCAGTACTTC. The rearrangement links TRBV5-1 to TRBJ2-5, with D perhaps TRBD1 (5 bases). The length of the CDR3 is 13 residues. Germline V lookup: CDR1 SGHRS, CDR2 YFSETQ. V lost 3 bases, J lost 2 bases, and 8 bases lay in between.

In the case of this clone: Germline and junction disagree at one end, which may indicate a read error. The rearrangement joins TRBV9 to TRBJ2-3; no clear D gene. The CDR3 runs 8 residues. Per the germline V gene, CDR1 is SGDLS and CDR2 is YYNGEE. The CDR3 here is CASSSPTF. In nucleotides, the CDR3 is TGTGCCAGCAGCTCTCCGACCTTT.

This rearrangement joins TRBV28 to TRBJ1-6; 7 nucleotides match TRBD1. The CDR3 is 14 amino acids. V lost 6 bases to trimming and J lost 6 bases; unmatched junction nucleotides: 5. Germline loops: CDR1 MDHEN, CDR2 SYDVKM. The CDR3 DNA reads as TGTGCCAGCAGCCGACAGGGTGGTAATTCACCCCTCCACTTT. Translating gives CASSRQGGNSPLHF. The whole variable domain, remainder taken from reference TRBV28 and TRBJ1-6, is DVKVTQSSRYLVKRTGEKVFLECVQDMDHENMFWYRQDPGLGLRLIYFSYDVKMKEKGDIPEGYSVSREKKERFSLILESASTNQTSMYLCASSRQGGNSPLHFGNGTRLTVT.

The chain recombines TRBV4-1 with TRBJ2-5; either TRBD1 or TRBD2 may fit D (5 bases each). There are 16 residues in the CDR3. The germline CDR1 and CDR2 sequences are MGHRA and YSYEKL. Trimming took off 0 bases at V and 1 base at J, with 12 bases between the two ends. The CDR3 reads CASSQDTGRSQETQYF. The CDR3 region has the DNA TGCGCCAGCAGCCAAGATACGGGGCGAAGCCAAGAGACCCAGTACTTC.

The rearrangement uses TRBV11-2 and TRBJ2-5; 8 nucleotides line up with TRBD1. This CDR3 is built from 15 residues. V lost 4 bases and J lost 6; bases outside the gene matches: 10. Germline V gene sequence: CDR1 SGHAT, CDR2 FQNNGV. CDR3 amino acids: CASSSLRTGFKTQYF. The DNA of the CDR3 is TGTGCCAGCAGCTCCCTCCGGACAGGGTTCAAGACCCAGTACTTC.

The chain uses TRBV7-2 and TRBJ1-2, with D maybe TRBD1 (5 bases). The CDR3 extends over 14 amino acids. From germline, CDR1 is SGHTA and CDR2 FQGNSA. With 1 base removed from V and 4 bases from J, the gap between germline ends came to 10 bases. CDR3 loop: CASSLEGETYGYTF. CDR3 in DNA: TGTGCCAGCAGCTTAGAAGGGGAGACCTATGGCTACACCTTC.

V usage is TRBV11-2 and J usage is TRBJ2-5; D perhaps matches TRBD1 (6 bases). The germline V and J ends were trimmed by 5 bases and 2 bases, with 12 bases remaining between them. The V gene's germline CDR1 is SGHAT and CDR2 FQNNGV. The CDR3 loop spans 14 amino acids. The CDR3 is CASSGRQDQETQYF. In DNA, the CDR3 is TGTGCCAGCAGCGGGCGACAGGATCAAGAGACCCAGTACTTC.

This clone occurred once. V usage is TRBV25-1 and J usage is TRBJ1-2, with TRBD1 matching over 8 bases. The V segment lost 1 base and the J segment 0 bases; nucleotides outside the gene matches: 4. The germline gives CDR1 MGHDK, CDR2 SYGVNS. This CDR3 region has 16 residues. For the CDR3, the DNA is TGTGCCAGCAGTGAATTGGGGACAGGAACTAACTATGGCTACACCTTC. It specifies CASSELGTGTNYGYTF.

This clone appeared once. Sequence at one end of the junction differs from germline and may be a read error. The rearrangement links TRBV29-1 to TRBJ2-5, with TRBD2 as a possible D gene (6 bases). CDR3 length: 13 amino acids. Per the germline V gene, CDR1 is SQVTM and CDR2 is ANQGSEA. The CDR3 here is CSVEVRGGETQYF. The CDR3 DNA follows: TGCAGCGTCGAAGTACGAGGAGGGGAGACCCAGTACTTC.

The CDR3 protein is CASSLAGYGYTF. DNA for the CDR3: TGTGCCAGCAGTTTGGCAGGGTATGGCTACACCTTC. J is TRBJ1-2 and V is TRBV28; a possible D gene is TRBD1 (5 bases). V shed 3 bases and J shed 5 bases, with 7 bases lying between them. CDR1 is MDHEN and CDR2 is SYDVKM in the germline V gene. This CDR3 region has 12 residues.

This clone has a handful of counts. CDR3 protein: CASSVGTGETDTQYF. DNA for the CDR3: TGTGCCAGCAGCGTAGGGACAGGGGAAACAGATACGCAGTATTTT. The chain carries TRBV9 and TRBJ2-3; TRBD1 aligns across 9 bases. V dropped 0 bases and J dropped 3; count of bases not matched to a gene: 2. Germline V gives CDR1 SGDLS, CDR2 YYNGEE. This CDR3 spans 15 amino acids.

V usage is TRBV5-4 and J usage is TRBJ2-2; TRBD1 is a possible D gene (6 bases). Trimming removed 5 bases from V and 6 bases from J, with 17 bases in between. The CDR3 runs 15 residues. Germline V gene sequence: CDR1 SGHNT, CDR2 YYREEE (reference sequence). CDR3 bases: TGTGCCAGCAGTCCGACGGGGACAAATGCCGGGGAGCTGTTTTTT. Translating it yields CASSPTGTNAGELFF. Variable domain in full (rest from reference TRBV5-4 and TRBJ2-2): ETGVTQSPTHLIKTRGQQVTLRCSSQSGHNTVSWYQQALGQGPQFIFQYYREEENGRGNFPPRFSGLQFPNYSSELNVNALELDDSALYLCASSPTGTNAGELFFGEGSRLTVL.

The chain joins TRBV5-4 to TRBJ2-1; 9 nucleotides match TRBD1. This CDR3 has 15 residues. J gave up 1 base and V 4 bases, and 3 bases lay outside the gene matches. In germline, CDR1 is SGHNT, CDR2 YYREEE (reference sequence). The CDR3 spells CASSKDRGSYNEQFF. CDR3 bases: TGTGCCAGCAGCAAGGACAGGGGATCCTACAATGAGCAGTTCTTC.

The chain carries TRBV6-5 and TRBJ2-4, with 8 bases fitting TRBD1. V lost 5 bases to trimming and J lost 0 bases; unmatched junction nucleotides: 3. The V gene's germline CDR1 is MNHEY and CDR2 SVGAGI. The CDR3 is 15 residues long. The CDR3 protein is CASSRQGIAKNIQYF. The DNA for the CDR3 is TGTGCCAGCAGTCGACAGGGGATAGCCAAAAACATTCAGTACTTC.

This clone was counted a single time. This chain connects TRBV11-3 to TRBJ2-7; D call uncertain. V lost 3 bases and J lost 0, with 9 bases in between. The CDR3 covers 14 residues. CDR1 is SGHNT and CDR2 is YENEEA in the germline V gene. The CDR3: CASSLEGSSYEQYF. DNA for the CDR3: TGTGCCAGCAGCTTGGAAGGAAGCTCCTACGAGCAGTACTTC.

The chain joins TRBV10-3 to TRBJ1-6; 7 bases agree with TRBD1. V lost 2 bases, J lost 0 bases, and 1 base stayed unmatched. Looked up from germline, CDR1 is ENHRY and CDR2 is SYGVKD. This CDR3 region has 16 residues. CDR3 in amino acids: CAISEAGGSYNSPLHF. The CDR3 DNA reads as TGTGCCATCAGTGAGGCAGGGGGCTCCTATAATTCACCCCTCCACTTT.